The present TCR beta chain was sequenced within a study of T cell responses to AZD1222 COVID-19 vaccine. Study findings and constraints: Increases in Spike-specific TCR breadth and depth were seen after two AZD1222 doses. Spike-spanning, vaccine-associated CD4 TCRs were dominant at 160-218 and 743-854. Of spike-specific TCRs, nearly half reportedly target regions left unmutated in variants. The donors showed a predominance of white British ancestry and of females, with possible underestimation of clonal diversity.

This CDR3 has 14 amino acids. V lost 0 bases and J 5 bases, leaving 11 bases between the germline ends. Germline V CDR1 and CDR2: SGHDT, YYEEEE. The protocol was immunoSEQ multiplex PCR, while the TCRdb copy is restricted to in-frame clones and leaves out a portion. The sample holds approximately 180,000 clones, around nine tenths seen once. Comments on this clone: Its cognate antigen is unknown. The same CDR3 is also encoded by other DNA sequences in this sample.

This clonotype was sampled from an adult in good health. The chain recombines TRBV5-6 with TRBJ1-1; the D is unclear. Sequencing used peripheral blood, obtained on day 0 of AZD1222 vaccination. As DNA, the CDR3 is TGTGCCAGCAGCTTGGTCTCGAGCCGGACTGAAGCTTTCTTT. Its translation: CASSLVSSRTEAFF.